Each of the 18 T cell receptor beta chains below was sequenced from the same sample in a study of blood T cell repertoires in COVID-19. Generated by immunoSEQ multiplex PCR, the TCRdb table keeps only in-frame clones and is missing some. The table shows 75,000 to 90,000 clones, with approximately 86% occurring only once. Sequencing was performed on peripheral blood. The receptors stem from a man aged 80 or over with active or convalescent COVID-19.

CDR3 bases: TGTGCCAGCAGCCCGGCTGGCGGGGGGACACCCGGGGAGCTGTTTTTT. The encoded protein is CASSPAGGGTPGELFF. The chain joins TRBV7-2 to TRBJ2-2, with TRBD2 identical over 8 bases. The CDR3 sequence is 16 residues long. The germline V gene has CDR1 SGHTA and CDR2 FQGNSA. The ends lost 5 bases at V and 6 bases at J; junction bases unmatched: 11.

The rearrangement links TRBV10-1 to TRBJ2-3; TRBD2 is a possible D gene (6 bases). The V end lost 6 bases, the J end lost 4 bases, and 11 bases lay between the germline ends. This CDR3 comprises 13 residues. From germline, CDR1 is WNHNN and CDR2 SYGVQD (reference sequence). Written as DNA, the CDR3 is TGCGCCAGCAGCGGGAGTGTGGCAGATACGCAGTATTTT. It encodes CASSGSVADTQYF.

The chain employs TRBV15 and TRBJ2-1; tentative D call: TRBD1 (6 bases). The germline V and J ends were trimmed by 7 bases and 4 bases, with 8 bases remaining between them. This CDR3 is 12 amino acids long. Per the germline V gene, CDR1 is LNHNV and CDR2 is YYDKDF (reference sequence). The CDR3 nucleotides read TGTGCCACCAACACAGGGTACAATGAGCAGTTCTTC. Protein product: CATNTGYNEQFF.

The J gene is TRBJ1-4, the V gene TRBV19, with unresolved D. There are 14 residues in the CDR3. The germline V and J ends were trimmed by 8 bases and 0 bases, with 10 bases remaining between them. From germline, CDR1 is LNHDA and CDR2 SQIVND (reference sequence). The CDR3 reads CASERSATNEKLFF. CDR3 nucleotide sequence: TGTGCCAGTGAGCGAAGTGCAACTAATGAAAAACTGTTTTTT.

This chain uses TRBV9 with TRBJ2-3, with D possibly matching TRBD2 (6 bases). The ends were cut back, 0 bases at V and 6 bases at J, with 14 bases in the middle. Germline CDR1 reads SGDLS; CDR2 reads YYNGEE. There are 15 residues in the CDR3. CDR3 bases: TGTGCCAGCAGCGTAGCTGGGACTTCCCCCGATACGCAGTATTTT. It translates to CASSVAGTSPDTQYF.

CDR3 nucleotides: TGTGCCACCAGCAGAGTGGCGGGGCCCATTTACTATGGCTACACCTTC. Its protein product is CATSRVAGPIYYGYTF. The chain combines TRBV15 with TRBJ1-2; possibly TRBD1 for D (5 bases). Germline V gives CDR1 LNHNV, CDR2 YYDKDF (reference sequence). This CDR3 is 16 amino acids long. The ends were cut back, 1 base at V and 3 bases at J, with 15 bases in the middle.

This clone was picked up one time. The rearrangement joins TRBV6-5 to TRBJ2-5; 7 bases line up with TRBD1. CDR3 length: 16 amino acids. Trimming took 2 bases from V and 5 from J; bases not matched to a gene: 11. Germline V gene sequence: CDR1 MNHEY, CDR2 SVGAGI. This CDR3 reads CASSYTSTGMRETQYF. CDR3 DNA sequence: TGTGCCAGCAGTTACACTTCGACAGGGATGAGGGAGACCCAGTACTTC.

The rearrangement uses TRBV6-1 and TRBJ1-5; D gene ambiguous. Germline V gene sequence: CDR1 MNHNS, CDR2 SASEGT. V gave up 1 base and J gave up 4 bases, with 8 bases separating them. The CDR3 runs to 14 residues. In DNA form, the CDR3 reads TGTGCCAGCAGTGAAGTGACAAGAAATCAGCCCCAGCATTTT. Its translation is CASSEVTRNQPQHF.

The chain uses TRBV6-1 and TRBJ1-2; no reliable D call. The CDR3 has 13 residues. Germline CDR1 is MNHNS and CDR2 is SASEGT. Trimming removed 1 base at V and 4 bases at J, with 7 bases between. The CDR3 coding sequence is TGTGCCAGCAGTGAAGTTAACAGCTATGGCTACACCTTC. Encoded protein: CASSEVNSYGYTF.

The chain links TRBV19 to TRBJ1-2, with D tentatively TRBD1 (6 bases). This CDR3 is built from 13 residues. The germline V gene has CDR1 LNHDA and CDR2 SQIVND (reference sequence). V lost 9 bases, J lost 4 bases, and 15 bases lay in between. Here the CDR3 DNA reads TGTGCCAGCGAAGCACAGGGCACCTATGGCTACACCTTC. Its translation is CASEAQGTYGYTF.

The J gene is TRBJ1-1, the V gene TRBV6-6; tentatively, D is TRBD1 (5 bases). Trimming left V 4 bases short and J 9 bases short, with 9 bases between. Germline CDR1 and CDR2: MNHNY and SVGAGI (reference sequence). There are 11 residues in the CDR3. CDR3 in amino acids: CASSWAGKAFF. In nucleotides, the CDR3 is TGTGCCAGCAGTTGGGCAGGGAAAGCTTTCTTT.

The chain carries TRBV28 and TRBJ1-5; 8 bases fit TRBD1. V lost 3 bases, J lost 4 bases, and 11 bases stayed unmatched. The CDR3 length is 17 residues. Germline CDR1 and CDR2: MDHEN and SYDVKM. This chain's CDR3 is CASSFPGQGSMNQPQHF. The DNA of the CDR3 is TGTGCCAGCAGTTTCCCTGGACAGGGAAGTATGAATCAGCCCCAGCATTTT.

This clone showed up just a few times. The V and J genes are TRBV6-5 and TRBJ2-3; perhaps TRBD2 as D (5 bases). Germline CDR1 MNHEY, CDR2 SVGAGI. The V gene lost 10 bases and the J gene lost 4 bases, with 9 bases spanning the gap. The CDR3 is made up of 11 amino acids. The CDR3 sequence: CATQRADTQYF. The CDR3 nucleotides are TGTGCCACCCAGAGGGCAGATACGCAGTATTTT.

The chain links TRBV18 to TRBJ2-7; 7 positions agree with TRBD2. The V and J ends lost 6 bases and 5 bases, in that order; junction bases with no gene match: 13. CDR1 and CDR2 (germline): KGHSH, LQKENI. The CDR3 loop spans 15 amino acids. The CDR3 DNA reads as TGTGCCAGCTCTCCCGCAGCGGGGACTGGTCACGAGCAGTACGTC. Protein product: CASSPAAGTGHEQYV.

This chain joins TRBV6-1 and TRBJ2-1; 10 bases agree with TRBD2. Germline trimming cut 2 bases from V and 8 bases from J; bases unmatched to any gene: 6. The CDR3 extends over 15 amino acids. CDR1 and CDR2 (germline): MNHNS, SASEGT. CDR3 DNA: TGTGCCAGCAGTGAAAGCGGGAGGGCCGGCTATGAGCAGTTCTTC. This codes for CASSESGRAGYEQFF.

V and J are TRBV12-5 and TRBJ2-1; TRBD1 agrees at 7 bases. The length of the CDR3 is 14 residues. In germline, CDR1 is LGHNT, CDR2 FRNRAP. V was clipped by 5 bases and J by 4 bases; unmatched bases: 5. CDR3 nucleotides: TGTGCTAGTGGTCCTTGGACAGGTTACAATGAGCAGTTCTTC. It translates to CASGPWTGYNEQFF.

The rearrangement joins TRBV5-5 to TRBJ2-1, with D possibly TRBD2 on 5 matching bases. V dropped 2 bases and J dropped 14 bases, with 11 bases sitting between them. This CDR3 spans 11 amino acids. The germline gives CDR1 SGHKS, CDR2 YYEKEE (reference sequence). The CDR3, as DNA: TGTGCCAGCAGCTTAATGGGAGATGAGTTCTTC. Amino acid sequence: CASSLMGDEFF.

V usage is TRBV6-1 and J usage is TRBJ2-7; D possibly corresponds to TRBD1 (6 bases). V lost 0 bases and J 4 bases, leaving 13 bases between the germline ends. The CDR3 sequence is 15 residues long. From germline, CDR1 is MNHNS and CDR2 SASEGT. As DNA, the CDR3 is TGTGCCAGCAGTGAAGCTTTGACAGGACGGTACGAGCAGTACGTC. It encodes CASSEALTGRYEQYV.